The rows below give T cell receptor beta chains drawn from one sample of a study of identifying expanded T cells in peripheral blood. The assay was immunoSEQ multiplex PCR, and TCRdb's table has in-frame clones only and misses some. The repertoire consists of under 150,000 clones, with 84% occurring once and the leading ten covering about 3.1%. Sequences were obtained from blood. These receptors were obtained from a person aged 18 to 70 in good health. Each CDR3 is given with its conserved first and last residue. Each record gives: V gene, CDR3 length, D gene, J gene, clone size, CDR3 DNA, CDR3 protein. A D gene is named only where the DNA matches it firmly. Size values are once, few and many counts, or a class for expanded clones, and some rows have none.

TRBV19	15	NA	TRBJ1-1	NA	TGTGCCAGTAGTATATCGAGGGCGGGGAACACTGAAGCTTTCTTT	CASSISRAGNTEAFF
TRBV7-7	14	TRBD1	TRBJ2-2	NA	TGTGCCAGCAGCCGCGGACAGGGGACCGGGGAGCTGTTTTTT	CASSRGQGTGELFF
TRBV19	14	NA	TRBJ1-4	NA	TGTGCCAGTAGTCGACAGGCTGGTAATGAAAAACTGTTTTTT	CASSRQAGNEKLFF
TRBV4-3	15	NA	TRBJ1-1	NA	TGCGCCAGCAGCCAAGGTGACAGCCAGAACACTAGAGCTTTCTTT	CASSQGDSQNTRAFF
TRBV19	15	TRBD1	TRBJ2-2	NA	TGTGCCAGTAGTGCTAGACAGGGGGCAACCGGGGAGCTGTTTTTT	CASSARQGATGELFF
TRBV18	15	NA	TRBJ1-2	NA	TGTGCCAGCTCAATCGGAGACAGATCTTTCGGTGGCTACACCTTC	CASSIGDRSFGGYTF
TRBV7-2	14	TRBD1	TRBJ2-5	NA	TGTGCCAGCACAGACCAGGGGGCGCAAAAGACCCAGTACTTC	CASTDQGAQKTQYF
TRBV4-3	14	TRBD1	TRBJ2-7	NA	TGCGCCAGCAGCCAAGATCGGAGGACAGGGTGGAGGAGATTC	CASSQDRRTGWRRF
TRBV2	15	TRBD1	TRBJ2-7	NA	TGTGCCAGCAGCCCGCCGGACAGGGGTTTTTACGAGCAGTACTTC	CASSPPDRGFYEQYF
TRBV6-9	13	TRBD1	TRBJ1-5	NA	TGTGCCAGCAGTTTCTTGGACAGGGAAGCCCAGCATTTT	CASSFLDREAQHF
TRBV6-5	14	NA	TRBJ2-7	NA	TGTGCCAGCAGTTACTCGGCGGGGGCGAGCGAGCAGTACTTC	CASSYSAGASEQYF
TRBV19	13	NA	TRBJ1-2	once	TGTGCCAGTAGTATACCCACAGGCTATGGCTACACCTTC	CASSIPTGYGYTF
TRBV5-5	13	NA	TRBJ1-4	NA	TGTGCCAGCAGCTTTTCCGGGGACGAAAAACTGTTTTTT	CASSFSGDEKLFF
TRBV9	14	NA	TRBJ1-2	once	TGTGCCAGCAGCGTAGGGGGAGGGGCCGGTGGCTACACCTTC	CASSVGGGAGGYTF
TRBV29-1	12	NA	TRBJ1-2	NA	TGCAGCGGATTGGTTACTAACTATGGCTACACCTTC	CSGLVTNYGYTF
TRBV5-1	13	NA	TRBJ1-2	once	TGCGCCAGCCAGACAGGTGCAGGGGATGGCTACACCTTC	CASQTGAGDGYTF
TRBV9	16	TRBD1	TRBJ1-2	NA	TGTGCCAGCAGCGCCGGATTTGGGACAGACAAATATGGCTACACCTTC	CASSAGFGTDKYGYTF
TRBV10-3	16	NA	TRBJ2-7	NA	TGTGCCATCAGTCCACGGACGGGACCTAAAACCTACGAGCAGTACTTC	CAISPRTGPKTYEQYF
TRBV4-3	13	NA	TRBJ2-2	NA	TGCGCCAGCAGCCAAGTTGCCACACTGGAGCTGTTTTTT	CASSQVATLELFF
TRBV18	16	TRBD1	TRBJ2-1	NA	TGTGCCAGCTCACCTCGGGACAGGGGGACAGCCTTTGAGCAGTTCTTC	CASSPRDRGTAFEQFF
TRBV14	13	NA	TRBJ1-2	NA	TGTGCCAGCAGCCAAGGTCCTCACTATGGCTACACCTTC	CASSQGPHYGYTF
TRBV5-6	13	NA	TRBJ1-2	NA	TGTGCCAGCAGCTCCGACAGGCACGGAAGCTACACCTTC	CASSSDRHGSYTF
TRBV6-5	15	NA	TRBJ1-1	once	TGTGCCAGCAGTTACTCCCGGGGGATGAACACTGAAGCTTTCTTT	CASSYSRGMNTEAFF
TRBV6-1	14	NA	TRBJ2-3	NA	TGTGCCAGCAACTTCCTCGGGGGCTCAGATACGCAGTATTTT	CASNFLGGSDTQYF
TRBV11-2	15	NA	TRBJ2-2	NA	TGTGCCAGCAGCTTGCGGGGTCTGAACACCGGGGAGCTGTTTTTT	CASSLRGLNTGELFF
TRBV19	14	NA	TRBJ1-6	NA	TGTGCCAGTACCCCGAGCTCCTATAATTCACCCCTCCACTTT	CASTPSSYNSPLHF
TRBV6-1	13	NA	TRBJ2-5	NA	TGTGCCAGCAGTGGTAGCGGTAAAGAGACCCAGTACTTC	CASSGSGKETQYF
TRBV5-1	14	TRBD1	TRBJ2-2	NA	TGCGCCAGCAGCTCGCGACAGGGTTCCGGGGAGCTGTTTTTT	CASSSRQGSGELFF
TRBV7-2	13	NA	TRBJ1-1	NA	TGTGCCAGCAGCTTAATCCGTAAGACTGAAGCTTTCTTT	CASSLIRKTEAFF
TRBV29-1	16	NA	TRBJ2-2	NA	TGCAGCGTTGAAGTAGGGACGGTCCCGAACACCGGGGAGCTGTTTTTT	CSVEVGTVPNTGELFF
TRBV27	21	TRBD2	TRBJ2-2	NA	TGTGCCAGCAGTGCATACGGACTGGGGACTAGCGGGGGGGCCAACACCGGGGAGCTGTTTTTT	CASSAYGLGTSGGANTGELFF
TRBV11-2	14	NA	TRBJ2-3	NA	TGTGCCAGCAGCTCCATGAGGAACACAGATACGCAGTATTTT	CASSSMRNTDTQYF
TRBV9	14	TRBD1	TRBJ1-2	NA	TGTGCCAGCAGCCTAGGACAGGCGAACTATGGCTACACCTTC	CASSLGQANYGYTF
TRBV30	14	NA	TRBJ1-4	NA	TGTGCCCTCTCCGTCAGTTTCGCTAATGAAAAACTGTTTTTT	CALSVSFANEKLFF
TRBV30	14	NA	TRBJ1-6	NA	TGTGCCTGGAGTGGTCTTGAGGAGGCTTCACCCCTCCACTTT	CAWSGLEEASPLHF
TRBV27	13	TRBD1	TRBJ2-1	NA	TGTGCCAGCTGGGACAGCTCCTACAATGAGCAGTTCTTC	CASWDSSYNEQFF
TRBV28	13	NA	TRBJ1-2	NA	TGTGCCAGCAGACCTCCCGGGGCCCGTGGCTACACCTTC	CASRPPGARGYTF
TRBV25-1	13	NA	TRBJ1-1	NA	TGTGCCAGCACCCCTGGGGGGGGCAGGGAAGCTTTCTTT	CASTPGGGREAFF
TRBV7-7	20	TRBD1	TRBJ2-3	NA	TGTGCCAGCAGCGCTGGTTTGAGGACAGGGTGGGGCGGCGGTCCAGATACGCAGTATTTT	CASSAGLRTGWGGGPDTQYF